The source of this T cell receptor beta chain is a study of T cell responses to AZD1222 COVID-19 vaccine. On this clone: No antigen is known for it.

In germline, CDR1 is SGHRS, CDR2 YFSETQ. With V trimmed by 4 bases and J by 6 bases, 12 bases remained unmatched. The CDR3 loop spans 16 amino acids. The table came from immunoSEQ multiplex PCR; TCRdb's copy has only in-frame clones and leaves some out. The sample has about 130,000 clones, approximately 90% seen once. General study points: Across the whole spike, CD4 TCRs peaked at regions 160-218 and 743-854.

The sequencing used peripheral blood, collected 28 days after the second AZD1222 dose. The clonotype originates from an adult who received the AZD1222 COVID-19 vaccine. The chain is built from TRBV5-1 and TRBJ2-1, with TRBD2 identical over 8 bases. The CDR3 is CASSPGSGGLGNEQFF. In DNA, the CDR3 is TGCGCCAGCAGCCCGGGATCGGGAGGGCTCGGCAATGAGCAGTTCTTC.